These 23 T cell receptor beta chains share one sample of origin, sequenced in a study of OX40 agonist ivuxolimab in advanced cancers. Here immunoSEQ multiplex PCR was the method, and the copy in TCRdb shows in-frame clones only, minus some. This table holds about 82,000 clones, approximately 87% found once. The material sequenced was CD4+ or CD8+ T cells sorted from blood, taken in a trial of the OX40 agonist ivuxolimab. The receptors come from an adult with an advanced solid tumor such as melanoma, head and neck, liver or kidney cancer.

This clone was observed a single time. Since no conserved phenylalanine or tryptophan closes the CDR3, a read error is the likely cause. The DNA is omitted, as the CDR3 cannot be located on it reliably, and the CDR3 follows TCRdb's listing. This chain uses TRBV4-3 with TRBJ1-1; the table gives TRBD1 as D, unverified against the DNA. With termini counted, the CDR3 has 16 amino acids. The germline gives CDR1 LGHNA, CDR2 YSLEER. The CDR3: CASSQVVGQGDLRFSY.

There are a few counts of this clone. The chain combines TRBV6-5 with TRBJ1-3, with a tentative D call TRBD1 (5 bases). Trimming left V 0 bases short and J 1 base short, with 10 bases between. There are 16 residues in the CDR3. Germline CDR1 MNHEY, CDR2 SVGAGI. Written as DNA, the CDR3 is TGTGCCAGCAGTTACTCCTTGACAGAGTCTGGAAACACCATATATTTT. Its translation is CASSYSLTESGNTIYF.

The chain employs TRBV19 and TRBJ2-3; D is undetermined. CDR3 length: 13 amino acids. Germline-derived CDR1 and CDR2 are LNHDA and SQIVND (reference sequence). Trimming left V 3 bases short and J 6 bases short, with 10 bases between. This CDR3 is CASSIRPADTQYF. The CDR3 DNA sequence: TGTGCCAGTAGTATCCGACCGGCGGATACGCAGTATTTT.

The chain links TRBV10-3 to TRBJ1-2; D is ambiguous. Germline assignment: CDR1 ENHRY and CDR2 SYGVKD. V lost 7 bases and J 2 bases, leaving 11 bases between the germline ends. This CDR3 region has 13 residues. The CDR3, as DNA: TGTGCCATCACACAGAGCGCGAACTATGGCTACACCTTC. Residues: CAITQSANYGYTF.

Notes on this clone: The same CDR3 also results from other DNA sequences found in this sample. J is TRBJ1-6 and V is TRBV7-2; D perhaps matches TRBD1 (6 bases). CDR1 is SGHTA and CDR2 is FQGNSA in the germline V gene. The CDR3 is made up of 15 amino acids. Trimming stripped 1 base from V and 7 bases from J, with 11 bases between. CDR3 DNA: TGTGCCAGCAGCTTAGACAGGGTCGAAAATTCACCCCTCCACTTT. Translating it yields CASSLDRVENSPLHF.

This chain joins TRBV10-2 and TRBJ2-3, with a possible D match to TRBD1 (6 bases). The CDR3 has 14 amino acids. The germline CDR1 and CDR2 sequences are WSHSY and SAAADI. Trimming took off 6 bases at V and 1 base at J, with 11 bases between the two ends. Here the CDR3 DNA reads TGCGCCAGCAGAGGCAGGGGAGGCACAGATACGCAGTATTTT. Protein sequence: CASRGRGGTDTQYF.

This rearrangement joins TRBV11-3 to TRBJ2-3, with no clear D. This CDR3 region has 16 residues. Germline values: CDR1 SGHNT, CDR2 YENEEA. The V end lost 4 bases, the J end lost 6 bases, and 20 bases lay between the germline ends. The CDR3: CASSSSKGSQRDTQYF. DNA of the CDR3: TGTGCCAGCAGCTCCTCTAAGGGATCCCAACGCGATACGCAGTATTTT.

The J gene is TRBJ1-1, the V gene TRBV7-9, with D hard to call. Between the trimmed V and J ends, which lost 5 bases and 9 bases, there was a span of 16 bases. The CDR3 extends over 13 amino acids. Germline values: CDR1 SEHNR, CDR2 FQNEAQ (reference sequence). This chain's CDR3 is CASSTTRQDKAFF. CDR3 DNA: TGTGCCAGCAGCACAACCCGTCAAGATAAAGCTTTCTTT.

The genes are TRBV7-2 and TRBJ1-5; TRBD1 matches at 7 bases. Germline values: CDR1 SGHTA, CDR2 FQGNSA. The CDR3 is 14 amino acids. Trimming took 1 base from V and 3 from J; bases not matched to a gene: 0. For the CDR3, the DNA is TGTGCCAGCAGCTTAGAGGGGGCCAATCAGCCCCAGCATTTT. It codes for CASSLEGANQPQHF.

The CDR3 reads CASSPPFQGATEAFF. For the CDR3, the DNA is TGTGCCAGCTCACCACCGTTCCAGGGGGCCACTGAAGCTTTCTTT. The gene calls are TRBV18 and TRBJ1-1, with 8 bases lining up with TRBD1. The germline gives CDR1 KGHSH, CDR2 LQKENI. Trimming took 0 bases from V and 4 from J; bases not matched to a gene: 4. The CDR3 is 15 residues long.

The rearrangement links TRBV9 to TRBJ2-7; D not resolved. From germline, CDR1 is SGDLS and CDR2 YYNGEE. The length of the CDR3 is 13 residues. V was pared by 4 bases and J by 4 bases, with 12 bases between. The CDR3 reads CASSSTTGYEQYF. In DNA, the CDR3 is TGTGCCAGCAGCTCAACTACGGGTTACGAGCAGTACTTC.

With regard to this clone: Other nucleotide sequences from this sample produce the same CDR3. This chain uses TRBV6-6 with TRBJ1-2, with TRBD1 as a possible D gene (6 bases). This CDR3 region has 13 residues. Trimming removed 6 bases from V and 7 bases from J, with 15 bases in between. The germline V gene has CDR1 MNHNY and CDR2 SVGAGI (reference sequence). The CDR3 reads CASSPTGAGGYTF. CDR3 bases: TGTGCCAGCAGCCCAACGGGGGCAGGTGGCTACACCTTC.

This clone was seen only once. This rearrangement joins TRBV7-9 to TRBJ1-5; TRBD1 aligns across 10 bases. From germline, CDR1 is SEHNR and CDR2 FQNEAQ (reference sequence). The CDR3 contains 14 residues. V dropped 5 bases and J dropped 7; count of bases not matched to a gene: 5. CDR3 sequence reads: CASSEGTGEQPQHF. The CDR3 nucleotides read TGTGCCAGCAGCGAAGGGACAGGGGAGCAGCCCCAGCATTTT. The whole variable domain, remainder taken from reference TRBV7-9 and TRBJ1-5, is DTGVSQNPRHKITKRGQNVTFRCDPISEHNRLYWYRQTLGQGPEFLTYFQNEAQLEKSRLLSDRFSAERPKGSFSTLEIQRTEQGDSAMYLCASSEGTGEQPQHFGDGTRLSIL.

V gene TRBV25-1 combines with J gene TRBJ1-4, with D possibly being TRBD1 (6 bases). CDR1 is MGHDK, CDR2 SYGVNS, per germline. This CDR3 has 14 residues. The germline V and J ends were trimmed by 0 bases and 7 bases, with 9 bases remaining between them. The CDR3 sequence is CASSEYRGGEKLFF. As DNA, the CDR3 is TGTGCCAGCAGTGAATACAGGGGAGGTGAAAAACTGTTTTTT.

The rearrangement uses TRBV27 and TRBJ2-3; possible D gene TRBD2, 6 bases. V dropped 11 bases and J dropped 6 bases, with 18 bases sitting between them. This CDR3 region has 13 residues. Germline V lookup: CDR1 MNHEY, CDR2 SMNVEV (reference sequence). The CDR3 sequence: CAGNPPRGDTQYF. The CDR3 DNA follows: TGTGCCGGAAATCCCCCGCGGGGCGATACGCAGTATTTT.

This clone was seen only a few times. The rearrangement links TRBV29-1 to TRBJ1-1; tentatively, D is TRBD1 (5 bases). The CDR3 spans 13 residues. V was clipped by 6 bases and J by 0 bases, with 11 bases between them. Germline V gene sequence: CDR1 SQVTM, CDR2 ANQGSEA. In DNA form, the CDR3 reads TGCAGCGTCCGGACACAAATGAACACTGAAGCTTTCTTT. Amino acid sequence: CSVRTQMNTEAFF.

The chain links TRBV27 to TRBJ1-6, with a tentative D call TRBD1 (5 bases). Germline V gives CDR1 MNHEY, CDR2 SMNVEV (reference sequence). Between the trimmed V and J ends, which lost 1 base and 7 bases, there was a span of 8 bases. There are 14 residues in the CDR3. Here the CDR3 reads CASSLWGPNSPLHF. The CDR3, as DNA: TGTGCCAGCAGTTTATGGGGACCCAATTCACCCCTCCACTTT.

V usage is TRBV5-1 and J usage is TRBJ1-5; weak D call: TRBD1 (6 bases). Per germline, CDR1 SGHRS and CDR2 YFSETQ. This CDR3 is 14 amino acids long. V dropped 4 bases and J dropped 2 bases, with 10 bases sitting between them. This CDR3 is CASSPRTGNQPQHF. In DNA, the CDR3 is TGCGCCAGCAGCCCTCGGACAGGCAATCAGCCCCAGCATTTT.

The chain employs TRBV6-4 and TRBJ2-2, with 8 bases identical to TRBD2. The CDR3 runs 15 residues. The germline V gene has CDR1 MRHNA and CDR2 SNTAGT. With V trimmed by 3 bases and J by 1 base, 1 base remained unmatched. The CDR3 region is CASSESGGNTGELFF. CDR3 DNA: TGTGCCAGCAGTGAGAGCGGGGGGAACACCGGGGAGCTGTTTTTT.

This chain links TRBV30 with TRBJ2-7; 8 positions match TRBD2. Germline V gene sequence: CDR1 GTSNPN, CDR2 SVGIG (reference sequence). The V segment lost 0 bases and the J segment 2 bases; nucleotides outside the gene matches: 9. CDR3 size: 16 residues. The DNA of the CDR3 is TGTGCCTGGAGTGTACGGGCTAGCGGGCATACCTACGAGCAGTACTTC. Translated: CAWSVRASGHTYEQYF.

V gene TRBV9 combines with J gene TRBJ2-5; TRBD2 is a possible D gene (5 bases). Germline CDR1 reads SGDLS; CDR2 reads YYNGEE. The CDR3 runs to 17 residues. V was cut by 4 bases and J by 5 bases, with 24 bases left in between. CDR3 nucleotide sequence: TGTGCCAGCAGCCCCAAGCCTGCGGGTAGCGTATGGGAGACCCAGTACTTC. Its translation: CASSPKPAGSVWETQYF.

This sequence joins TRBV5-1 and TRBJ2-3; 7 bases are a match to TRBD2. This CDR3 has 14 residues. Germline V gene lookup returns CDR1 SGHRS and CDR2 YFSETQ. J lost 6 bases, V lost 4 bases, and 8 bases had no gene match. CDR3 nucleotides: TGCGCCAGCAGCGTTCGACTAGCAAGCGATACGCAGTATTTT. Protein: CASSVRLASDTQYF.

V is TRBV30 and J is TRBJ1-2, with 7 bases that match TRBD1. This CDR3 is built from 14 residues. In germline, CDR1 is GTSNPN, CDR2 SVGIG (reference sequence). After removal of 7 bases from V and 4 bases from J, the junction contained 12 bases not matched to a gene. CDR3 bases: TGTGCCTCTACAAACAGGGGCCTAAGCTATGGCTACACCTTC. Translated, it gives CASTNRGLSYGYTF.